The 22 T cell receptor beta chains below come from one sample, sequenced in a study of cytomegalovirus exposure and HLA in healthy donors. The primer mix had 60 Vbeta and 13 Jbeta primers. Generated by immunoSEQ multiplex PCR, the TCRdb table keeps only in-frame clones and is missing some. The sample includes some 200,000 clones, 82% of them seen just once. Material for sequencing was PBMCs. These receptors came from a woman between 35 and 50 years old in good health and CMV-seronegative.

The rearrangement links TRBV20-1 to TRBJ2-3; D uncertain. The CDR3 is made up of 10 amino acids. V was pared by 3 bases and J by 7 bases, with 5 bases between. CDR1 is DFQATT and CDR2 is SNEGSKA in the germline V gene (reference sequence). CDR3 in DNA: TGCAGTGCTAGGTCTTATACGCAGTATTTT. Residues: CSARSYTQYF.

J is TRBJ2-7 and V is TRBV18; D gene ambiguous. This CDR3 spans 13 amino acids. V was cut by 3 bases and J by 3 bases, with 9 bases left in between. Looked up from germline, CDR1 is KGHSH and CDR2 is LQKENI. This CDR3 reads CASSPIPDYEQYF. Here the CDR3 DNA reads TGTGCCAGCTCACCGATTCCAGACTACGAGCAGTACTTC.

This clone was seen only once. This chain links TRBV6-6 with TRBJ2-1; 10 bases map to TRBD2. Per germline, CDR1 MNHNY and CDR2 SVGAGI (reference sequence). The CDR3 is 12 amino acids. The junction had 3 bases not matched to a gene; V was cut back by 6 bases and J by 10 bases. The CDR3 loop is CASSPTSGEQFF. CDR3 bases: TGTGCCAGCAGCCCGACTAGCGGGGAGCAGTTCTTC.

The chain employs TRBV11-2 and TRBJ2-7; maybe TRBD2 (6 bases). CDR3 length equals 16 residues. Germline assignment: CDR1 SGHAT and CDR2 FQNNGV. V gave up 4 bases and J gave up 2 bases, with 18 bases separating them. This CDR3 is CASSSIRRRGTYEQYF. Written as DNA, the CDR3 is TGTGCCAGCAGCTCAATCCGTCGGCGGGGCACCTACGAGCAGTACTTC.

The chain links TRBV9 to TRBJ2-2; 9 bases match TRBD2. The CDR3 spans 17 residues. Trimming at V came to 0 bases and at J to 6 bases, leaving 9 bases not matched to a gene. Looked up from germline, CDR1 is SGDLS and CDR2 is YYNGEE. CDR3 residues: CASSVAIVAGVSGELFF. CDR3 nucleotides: TGTGCCAGCAGCGTAGCTATAGTAGCGGGAGTCTCCGGGGAGCTGTTTTTT.

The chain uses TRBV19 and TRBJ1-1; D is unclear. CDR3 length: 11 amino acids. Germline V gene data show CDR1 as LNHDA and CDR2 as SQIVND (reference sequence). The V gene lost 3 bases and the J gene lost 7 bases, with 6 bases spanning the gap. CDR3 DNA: TGTGCCAGTAGTATTGGCATTGAAGCTTTCTTT. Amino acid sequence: CASSIGIEAFF.

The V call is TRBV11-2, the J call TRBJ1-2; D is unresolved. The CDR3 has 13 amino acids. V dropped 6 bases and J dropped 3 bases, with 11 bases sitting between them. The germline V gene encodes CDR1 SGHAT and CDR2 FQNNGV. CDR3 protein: CASRVDLDYGYTF. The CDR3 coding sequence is TGTGCCAGCAGGGTAGATTTAGACTATGGCTACACCTTC. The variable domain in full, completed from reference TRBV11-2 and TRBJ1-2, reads EAGVAQSPRYKIIEKRQSVAFWCNPISGHATLYWYQQILGQGPKLLIQFQNNGVVDDSQLPKDRFSAERLKGVDSTLKIQPAKLEDSAVYLCASRVDLDYGYTFGSGTRLTVV.

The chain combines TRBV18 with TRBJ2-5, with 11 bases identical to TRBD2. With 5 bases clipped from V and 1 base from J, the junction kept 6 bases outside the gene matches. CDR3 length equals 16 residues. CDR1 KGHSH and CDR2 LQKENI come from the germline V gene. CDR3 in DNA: TGTGCCAGCTCAGCGACCCTAGCGGGGGGCCAAGAGACCCAGTACTTC. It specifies CASSATLAGGQETQYF.

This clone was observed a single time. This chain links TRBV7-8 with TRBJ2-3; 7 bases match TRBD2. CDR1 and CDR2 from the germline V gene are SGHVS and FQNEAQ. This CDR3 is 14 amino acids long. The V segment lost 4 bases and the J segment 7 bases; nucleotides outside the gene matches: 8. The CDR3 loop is CASSSSGIRNTQYF. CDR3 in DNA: TGTGCCAGCAGCTCCAGCGGGATTAGGAATACGCAGTATTTT.

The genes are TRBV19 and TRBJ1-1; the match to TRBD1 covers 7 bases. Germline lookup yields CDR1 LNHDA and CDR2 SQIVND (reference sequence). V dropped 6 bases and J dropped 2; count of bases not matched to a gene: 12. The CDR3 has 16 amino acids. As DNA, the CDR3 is TGTGCCAGTAGACCACAGGGGTACGGGGCTAACACTGAAGCTTTCTTT. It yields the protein CASRPQGYGANTEAFF.

For the CDR3, the DNA is TGTGCCTGGACTCTCGGCGCGGTCTACGAGCAGTACTTC. Protein sequence: CAWTLGAVYEQYF. The V gene is TRBV30, the J gene TRBJ2-7, with unresolved D. CDR1 is GTSNPN, CDR2 SVGIG, per germline (reference sequence). This CDR3 is 13 amino acids long. Trimming removed 4 bases at V and 3 bases at J, with 13 bases between.

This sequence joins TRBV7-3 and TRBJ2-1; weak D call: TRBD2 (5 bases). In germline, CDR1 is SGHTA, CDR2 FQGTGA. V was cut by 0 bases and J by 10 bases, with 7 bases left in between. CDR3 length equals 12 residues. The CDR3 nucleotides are TGTGCCAGCAGCTTAACGGCTAGCGAGCAGTTCTTC. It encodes CASSLTASEQFF.

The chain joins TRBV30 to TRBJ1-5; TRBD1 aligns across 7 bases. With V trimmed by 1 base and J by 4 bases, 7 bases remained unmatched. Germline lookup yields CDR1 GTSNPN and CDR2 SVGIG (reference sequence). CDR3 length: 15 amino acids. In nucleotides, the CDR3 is TGTGCCTGGAGTGCGCCGGGACAGATTAATCAGCCCCAGCATTTT. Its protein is CAWSAPGQINQPQHF.

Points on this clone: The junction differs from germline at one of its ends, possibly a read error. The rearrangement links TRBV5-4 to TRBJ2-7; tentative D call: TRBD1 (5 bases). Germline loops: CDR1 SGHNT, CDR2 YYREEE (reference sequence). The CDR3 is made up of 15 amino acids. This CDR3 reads CASSPSPTVTYEQYF. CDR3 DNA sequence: TGCGCCAGCAGCCCTTCTCCGACAGTTACCTACGAGCAGTACTTC. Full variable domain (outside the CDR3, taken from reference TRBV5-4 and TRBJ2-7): ETGVTQSPTHLIKTRGQQVTLRCSSQSGHNTVSWYQQALGQGPQFIFQYYREEENGRGNFPPRFSGLQFPNYSSELNVNALELDDSALYLCASSPSPTVTYEQYFGPGTRLTVT.

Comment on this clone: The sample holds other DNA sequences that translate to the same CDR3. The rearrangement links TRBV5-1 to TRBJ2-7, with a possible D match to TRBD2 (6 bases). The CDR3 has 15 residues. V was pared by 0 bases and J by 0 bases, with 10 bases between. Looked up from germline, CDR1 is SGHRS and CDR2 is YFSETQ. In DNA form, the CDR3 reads TGCGCCAGCAGCTTGGTCGCGGGGAGCTCCTACGAGCAGTACTTC. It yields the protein CASSLVAGSSYEQYF.

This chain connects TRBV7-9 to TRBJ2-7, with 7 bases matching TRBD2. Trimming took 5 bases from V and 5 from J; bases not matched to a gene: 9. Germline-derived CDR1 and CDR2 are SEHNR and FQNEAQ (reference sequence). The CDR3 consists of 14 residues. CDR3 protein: CASSAGLTSDEQYF. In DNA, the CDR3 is TGTGCCAGCAGCGCGGGACTAACCTCGGACGAGCAGTACTTC.

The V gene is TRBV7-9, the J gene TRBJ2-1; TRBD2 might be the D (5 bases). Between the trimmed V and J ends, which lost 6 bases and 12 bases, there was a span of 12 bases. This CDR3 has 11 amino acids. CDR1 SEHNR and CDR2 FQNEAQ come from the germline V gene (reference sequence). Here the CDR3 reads CASRLGLGQFF. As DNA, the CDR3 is TGTGCCAGCAGACTAGGGTTGGGGCAGTTCTTC.

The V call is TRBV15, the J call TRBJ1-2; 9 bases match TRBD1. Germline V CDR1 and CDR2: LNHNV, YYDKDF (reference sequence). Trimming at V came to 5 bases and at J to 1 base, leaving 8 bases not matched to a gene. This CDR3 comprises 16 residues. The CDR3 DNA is TGTGCCACCAGCCTGGACAGGGGACCTCGTAACTATGGCTACACCTTC. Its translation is CATSLDRGPRNYGYTF.

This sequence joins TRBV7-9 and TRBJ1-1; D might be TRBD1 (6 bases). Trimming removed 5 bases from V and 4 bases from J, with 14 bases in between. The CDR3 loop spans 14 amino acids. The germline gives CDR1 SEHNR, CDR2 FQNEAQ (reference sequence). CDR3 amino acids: CASSTVNRATEAFF. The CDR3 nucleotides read TGTGCCAGCAGCACCGTTAACAGGGCCACTGAAGCTTTCTTT.

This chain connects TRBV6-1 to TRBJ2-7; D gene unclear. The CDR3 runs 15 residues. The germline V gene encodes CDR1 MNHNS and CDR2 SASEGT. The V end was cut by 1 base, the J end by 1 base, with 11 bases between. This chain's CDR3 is CASSEGWRLSYEQYF. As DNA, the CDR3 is TGTGCCAGCAGTGAAGGATGGAGATTGTCCTACGAGCAGTACTTC.

The CDR3 DNA reads TGTGCCAGCAGCGAGACGACCCGGGGTACCCCAAGAGTGGCCCAGTACTTC. It is translated as CASSETTRGTPRVAQYF. The chain combines TRBV7-2 with TRBJ2-5; D possibly corresponds to TRBD2 (5 bases). CDR1 and CDR2 (germline): SGHTA, FQGNSA. The CDR3 totals 17 residues. The V gene lost 5 bases and the J gene lost 9 bases, with 28 bases spanning the gap.

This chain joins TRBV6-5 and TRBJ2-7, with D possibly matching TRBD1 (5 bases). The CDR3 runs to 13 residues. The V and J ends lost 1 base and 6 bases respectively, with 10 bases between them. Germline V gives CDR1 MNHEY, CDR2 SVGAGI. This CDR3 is CASSYFGATEQYF. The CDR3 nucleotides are TGTGCCAGCAGTTACTTTGGGGCCACCGAGCAGTACTTC.